This T cell receptor beta chain was sequenced during a study of blood T cell repertoires in COVID-19. About the study: Samples came from the United States, Italy and Spain, spanning acute and convalescent COVID-19.

As processed by the authors: Quantification of nucleated cells was approximated via reference gene primer amplification. Profiling relied on immunoSEQ multiplex PCR, and the TCRdb table lists in-frame clones only, not all of them. D and trimming were read from the DNA, whereas the V and J calls and clone size are those reported in that table. The table shows a few hundred thousand clones, with around 91% occurring only once. Participants were aged about 18 to 100 years from roughly 25 US areas. The study counted Cohort 3 donors as recovered given two negative PCRs, clearance, or symptom resolution. The sequencing sample was made of PBMCs or T cells enriched from blood (not recorded which). The TCR was taken from a man in his late teens or twenties who had recovered from COVID-19.

CDR3: CASKERWKQCSGNTIYF. Written as DNA, the CDR3 is TGTGCCAGCAAGGAAAGGTGGAAACAGTGCTCTGGAAACACCATATATTTT. V usage is TRBV7-3 and J usage is TRBJ1-3; D gene ambiguous. Germline lookup yields CDR1 SGHTA and CDR2 FQGTGA. Trimming pared 7 bases from V and 0 bases from J, leaving 19 bases between. The CDR3 has 17 amino acids.